This T cell receptor beta chain was sequenced in a study of PD-1 blockade in classical Hodgkin lymphoma. Findings and caveats of the study: While CD8+ TCR diversity did not rise significantly by C4D1, CD4+ TCR diversity did. For complete responders, baseline diversity was comparable to that of newly diagnosed patients.

CDR1 is SGHRS and CDR2 is YFSETQ in the germline V gene. V lost 2 bases and J lost 6; bases outside the gene matches: 11. The CDR3 extends over 15 amino acids. This sample's time point: cycle 4 day 1 (C4D1), after more than five weeks of nivolumab. Relapses following autologous stem cell transplantation were seen in all patients, with brentuximab vedotin exposure varying. Classifying best responses yielded complete response, partial response or progressive disease. The table came from immunoSEQ multiplex PCR; TCRdb's copy has only in-frame clones and leaves some out. Here the sample spans 100,000 or so clones, roughly 87% being singletons. This clone was counted between two and nine times. Its antigen is still unknown.

Specimen: peripheral blood mononuclear cells (PBMCs), collected before the fourth cycle of nivolumab. This chain joins TRBV5-1 and TRBJ2-7; TRBD1 matches 7 bases. The receptor was isolated from a human donor with classical Hodgkin lymphoma. The CDR3 spells CASSFTGDVSSEQYF. CDR3 coding DNA: TGCGCCAGCAGCTTCACAGGGGATGTTTCGTCCGAGCAGTACTTC.